This T cell receptor (beta chain) was recorded in a study of T cells in Graves' hyperthyroidism and ophthalmopathy. In its sample, this clonotype was seen a few times. TCR beta CDR3 regions were amplified from RNA. Researchers ran a first-round RT-PCR on the TCR CDR3 using the HTBI primer set. TCRdb analysed the multiplex PCR reads with MiXCR anew, one entry per CDR3 protein. Among 640,000 or so distinct CDR3 sequences listed, about 15% were seen once. CDR3 length: 13 amino acids. Germline V lookup: CDR1 DFQATT, CDR2 SNEGSKA (reference sequence). V lost 2 bases and J lost 5, with 10 bases in between. The origin of this receptor is a woman between 40 and 50 years old with Graves' ophthalmopathy. The specimen sequenced was blood. The rearrangement joins TRBV20-1 to TRBJ1-5; D may be TRBD1 (5 bases). CDR3 residues: CSARSGGDQPQHF. The CDR3 nucleotides read TGCAGTGCTAGATCCGGGGGTGATCAGCCCCAGCATTTT.